The next 31 T cell receptor beta chains were all read from a single sample in a study of blood T cell repertoires in COVID-19 (dated by TCRdb to the early 2020s). Libraries were constructed by the immunoSEQ multiplex PCR assay. TCRdb retrieved this table from immuneACCESS and kept in-frame rearrangements only. Not all clones are present; in checked studies, unresolved V genes account for under half, and no reason is known for the remainder. Counted in this sample were roughly 280,000 clones; approximately 86% of them appeared once. Roughly 2% of the sample rests with the top ten. Material for sequencing was peripheral blood. Source of these receptors: a man aged 25 to 40 with active or convalescent COVID-19.

V is TRBV7-8 and J is TRBJ1-4, with TRBD1 matching 11 bases. Germline CDR1 is SGHVS and CDR2 is FQNEAQ. After removal of 5 bases from V and 7 bases from J, the junction contained 12 bases not matched to a gene. The CDR3 is 17 residues long. The CDR3: CASSVRDRGFFGEKLFF. Here the CDR3 DNA reads TGTGCCAGCAGCGTCCGGGACAGGGGGTTTTTTGGTGAAAAACTGTTTTTT.

V gene TRBV10-3 combines with J gene TRBJ2-5, with 8 bases identical to TRBD1. Germline CDR1 reads ENHRY; CDR2 reads SYGVKD. The V and J ends lost 0 bases and 2 bases, in that order; junction bases with no gene match: 5. The CDR3 covers 16 residues. CDR3 amino acids: CAISESGDRYQETQYF. The DNA for the CDR3 is TGTGCCATCAGTGAGTCGGGGGACAGGTATCAAGAGACCCAGTACTTC.

To note about this clone: Additional DNA sequences in this sample encode the identical CDR3. The chain joins TRBV7-9 to TRBJ2-7; D is perhaps TRBD1 (5 bases). Germline V gene data show CDR1 as SEHNR and CDR2 as FQNEAQ (reference sequence). The V end lost 1 base, the J end lost 5 bases, and 12 bases lay between the germline ends. This CDR3 region has 14 residues. The CDR3, as DNA: TGTGCCAGCAGCTTAGTGGGGCAGGGTCACGAGCAGTACTTC. Protein: CASSLVGQGHEQYF.

The V and J genes are TRBV5-6 and TRBJ1-6; 8 nucleotides agree with TRBD1. The CDR3 has 14 amino acids. Trimming at V came to 1 base and at J to 7 bases, leaving 1 base not matched to a gene. Per the germline V gene, CDR1 is SGHDT and CDR2 is YYEEEE. The CDR3, as DNA: TGTGCCAGCAGCTTGCGGGACAGGAATTCACCCCTCCACTTT. This sequence encodes CASSLRDRNSPLHF.

The chain employs TRBV3-1 (or the pseudogene TRBV3-2) and TRBJ2-1, with D perhaps matching TRBD2 (5 bases). The length of the CDR3 is 21 residues. The germline gives CDR1 LGHDT, CDR2 YNNKEL (reference sequence). Trimming shortened V by 0 bases and J by 0 bases, and 24 bases separated the two germline ends. CDR3 sequence: CASSQDRSVVSGSHSYNEQFF. DNA of the CDR3: TGTGCCAGCAGCCAAGATCGGTCGGTTGTTTCGGGATCCCACTCCTACAATGAGCAGTTCTTC.

The genes are TRBV7-8 and TRBJ2-3; 7 bases line up with TRBD2. Trimming at V came to 4 bases and at J to 9 bases, leaving 16 bases not matched to a gene. This CDR3 is 16 amino acids long. The germline CDR1 and CDR2 sequences are SGHVS and FQNEAQ. The CDR3 here is CASSYQGSRSGGTQYF. CDR3 DNA: TGTGCCAGCAGCTACCAGGGAAGTCGGTCCGGGGGGACGCAGTATTTT. Complete variable domain (other parts from reference TRBV7-8 and TRBJ2-3): GAGVSQSPRYKVAKRGQDVALRCDPISGHVSLFWYQQALGQGPEFLTYFQNEAQLDKSGLPSDRFFAERPEGSVSTLKIQRTQQEDSAVYLCASSYQGSRSGGTQYFGPGTRLTVL.

J is TRBJ1-3 and V is TRBV2; 8 bases map to TRBD1. Trimming removed 4 bases from V and 4 bases from J; junction bases left unmatched: 6. The CDR3 is 15 amino acids. The germline CDR1 and CDR2 sequences are SNHLY and FYNNEI. CDR3 in DNA: TGTGCCAGCAGTGCACAGGGGGTACGAGGAAACACCATATATTTT. It encodes CASSAQGVRGNTIYF.

The chain couples TRBV5-4 to TRBJ2-3; 8 bases line up with TRBD2. The germline gives CDR1 SGHNT, CDR2 YYREEE (reference sequence). The CDR3 loop spans 15 amino acids. The J segment lost 2 bases and the V segment lost 4 bases, leaving 6 bases of the junction unmatched. CDR3 region: CASSPQRGPTDTQYF. The CDR3 nucleotides read TGTGCCAGCAGCCCTCAGCGGGGGCCCACAGATACGCAGTATTTT.

The chain is built from TRBV7-2 and TRBJ1-1; the D is unclear. V was pared by 4 bases and J by 1 base, with 13 bases between. The CDR3 consists of 15 residues. Germline V lookup: CDR1 SGHTA, CDR2 FQGNSA. In nucleotides, the CDR3 is TGTGCCAGCAGCTCCCGACCCGCGGGGAACACTGAAGCTTTCTTT. It encodes CASSSRPAGNTEAFF.

This chain joins TRBV13 and TRBJ2-3; 7 nucleotides match TRBD2. The germline V gene encodes CDR1 PRHDT and CDR2 FYEKMQ (reference sequence). This CDR3 has 16 amino acids. With V trimmed by 1 base and J by 1 base, 5 bases remained unmatched. CDR3 coding DNA: TGTGCCAGCAGCTTAGCAGTGGCGGGGGGCACAGATACGCAGTATTTT. It yields the protein CASSLAVAGGTDTQYF.

The genes are TRBV10-3 and TRBJ1-5, with D possibly being TRBD1 (6 bases). CDR1 ENHRY and CDR2 SYGVKD come from the germline V gene. CDR3 length: 13 amino acids. Trimming removed 6 bases from V and 3 bases from J, with 9 bases in between. This CDR3 is CAISRTDNQPQHF. CDR3 DNA sequence: TGTGCCATCAGCCGGACAGACAATCAGCCCCAGCATTTT.

V and J are TRBV18 and TRBJ1-2, with D maybe TRBD1 (5 bases). CDR1 KGHSH and CDR2 LQKENI come from the germline V gene. CDR3 size: 15 residues. Trimming stripped 5 bases from V and 3 bases from J, with 16 bases between. The CDR3 region is CASSGGAGPYYGYTF. The CDR3 DNA reads TGTGCCAGCTCAGGAGGTGCGGGGCCCTACTATGGCTACACCTTC. Complete variable domain (other parts from reference TRBV18 and TRBJ1-2): NAGVMQNPRHLVRRRGQEARLRCSPMKGHSHVYWYRQLPEEGLKFMVYLQKENIIDESGMPKERFSAEFPKEGPSILRIQQVVRGDSAAYFCASSGGAGPYYGYTFGSGTRLTVV.

The chain carries TRBV18 and TRBJ2-3, with D perhaps matching TRBD2 (6 bases). CDR1 is KGHSH, CDR2 LQKENI, per germline. Trimming removed 5 bases from V and 1 base from J, with 10 bases in between. CDR3 size: 14 residues. Written as DNA, the CDR3 is TGTGCCAGCTCATTATTAGCGGGCACAGATACGCAGTATTTT. This translates into CASSLLAGTDTQYF. Combining the CDR3 with reference TRBV18 and TRBJ2-3 gives the whole variable domain NAGVMQNPRHLVRRRGQEARLRCSPMKGHSHVYWYRQLPEEGLKFMVYLQKENIIDESGMPKERFSAEFPKEGPSILRIQQVVRGDSAAYFCASSLLAGTDTQYFGPGTRLTVL.

The chain carries TRBV4-2 and TRBJ2-1; TRBD2 matches at 9 bases. Germline V gene sequence: CDR1 LGHNA, CDR2 YNFKEQ. Trimming took 0 bases from V and 7 from J; bases not matched to a gene: 7. The CDR3 is 16 residues long. Written as DNA, the CDR3 is TGTGCCAGCAGCCAAGAAACCCTAGCGGGGAAAAATGAGCAGTTCTTC. It yields the protein CASSQETLAGKNEQFF.

The gene calls are TRBV28 and TRBJ1-2, with TRBD1 as a possible D gene (6 bases). Germline V gene data show CDR1 as MDHEN and CDR2 as SYDVKM. Between the trimmed V and J ends, which lost 6 bases and 3 bases, there was a span of 11 bases. This CDR3 is 13 amino acids long. CDR3 DNA sequence: TGTGCCAGCAGGTCAGGGGAAGACTATGGCTACACCTTC. It specifies CASRSGEDYGYTF.

This clone was recorded once. The V and J genes are TRBV6-5 and TRBJ2-3; TRBD2 might be the D (6 bases). The V gene's germline CDR1 is MNHEY and CDR2 SVGAGI. Trimming cost V 6 bases and J 0 bases, with 10 bases left between them. CDR3 length equals 14 residues. The CDR3 here is CASSLAYSTDTQYF. Written as DNA, the CDR3 is TGTGCCAGCAGCCTAGCGTACAGCACAGATACGCAGTATTTT.

A single count supports this clone. The genes are TRBV3-1 (or the pseudogene TRBV3-2) and TRBJ2-2; 13 nucleotides align to TRBD2. The CDR3 loop spans 20 amino acids. CDR1 is LGHDT, CDR2 YNNKEL, per germline (reference sequence). Trimming removed 2 bases from V and 0 bases from J; junction bases left unmatched: 9. The CDR3: CASSQLGGLAGTANTGELFF. The CDR3 DNA follows: TGTGCCAGCAGCCAACTTGGGGGACTAGCGGGAACCGCGAACACCGGGGAGCTGTTTTTT.

The rearrangement links TRBV9 to TRBJ1-6; D possibly corresponds to TRBD1 (5 bases). Looked up from germline, CDR1 is SGDLS and CDR2 is YYNGEE. This CDR3 is 19 amino acids long. Trimming shortened V by 0 bases and J by 6 bases, and 22 bases separated the two germline ends. The CDR3 is CASSVEAGVSPGRNSPLHF. In DNA form, the CDR3 reads TGTGCCAGCAGCGTAGAGGCGGGGGTCAGCCCCGGGCGTAATTCACCCCTCCACTTT.

J is TRBJ1-2 and V is TRBV6-6; 7 nucleotides align to TRBD1. The germline V gene encodes CDR1 MNHNY and CDR2 SVGAGI (reference sequence). The CDR3 has 13 residues. V was clipped by 5 bases and J by 5 bases; unmatched bases: 5. CDR3 protein: CASSKDRTYGYTF. CDR3 DNA sequence: TGTGCCAGCAGTAAGGACAGGACTTATGGCTACACCTTC.

This clone was counted between two and nine times. The rearrangement joins TRBV3-1 (or the pseudogene TRBV3-2) to TRBJ2-2; tentative D call: TRBD2 (5 bases). The CDR3 spans 16 residues. The germline V gene has CDR1 LGHDT and CDR2 YNNKEL (reference sequence). The germline V and J ends were trimmed by 4 bases and 2 bases, with 14 bases remaining between them. For the CDR3, the DNA is TGTGCCAGCAGCCCGGTCCGGGAAATAAACACCGGGGAGCTGTTTTTT. Protein: CASSPVREINTGELFF.

The V call is TRBV15, the J call TRBJ2-7, with D possibly matching TRBD2 (5 bases). The CDR3 sequence is 15 residues long. V lost 0 bases and J 3 bases, leaving 12 bases between the germline ends. Germline V gene sequence: CDR1 LNHNV, CDR2 YYDKDF (reference sequence). Here the CDR3 DNA reads TGTGCCACCAGCAGAGATCCGGGAAATCTCTACGAGCAGTACTTC. Translation: CATSRDPGNLYEQYF.

This chain uses TRBV5-1 with TRBJ1-6; the D is unclear. Germline V gene sequence: CDR1 SGHRS, CDR2 YFSETQ. Trimming removed 0 bases from V and 9 bases from J, with 16 bases in between. The CDR3 consists of 16 residues. CDR3 nucleotide sequence: TGCGCCAGCAGCTTGGTACCGGGAATCGGTCGTTCACCCCTCCACTTT. Translating gives CASSLVPGIGRSPLHF.

This clone occurred a few times. The CDR3, as DNA: TGTGCCTGGAGACAGGGGCAAACTGGAAACACCATATATTTT. It is translated as CAWRQGQTGNTIYF. This rearrangement joins TRBV7-9 to TRBJ1-3; 8 bases agree with TRBD1. From germline, CDR1 is SEHNR and CDR2 FQNEAQ (reference sequence). This CDR3 is built from 14 residues. With 11 bases clipped from V and 2 bases from J, the junction kept 8 bases outside the gene matches.

In this sample, this clone turned up a few times. The sample carries other DNA sequences with the same CDR3. This chain uses TRBV3-1 (or the pseudogene TRBV3-2) with TRBJ2-7; TRBD2 is a possible D gene (7 bases). The CDR3 has 15 residues. V shed 1 base and J shed 4 bases, with 14 bases lying between them. Germline V gene data show CDR1 as LGHDT and CDR2 as YNNKEL (reference sequence). This CDR3 is CASSQGLRGGYEQYF. The CDR3 nucleotides read TGTGCCAGCAGCCAAGGCCTGAGGGGGGGATACGAGCAGTACTTC.

A note on this clone: The identical CDR3 is also encoded by other nucleotide sequences in the sample. This chain links TRBV7-9 with TRBJ2-1; 9 bases are shared with TRBD1. Germline V gives CDR1 SEHNR, CDR2 FQNEAQ (reference sequence). With 3 bases clipped from V and 10 bases from J, the junction kept 7 bases outside the gene matches. This CDR3 is built from 14 residues. The chain's CDR3 is CASSLGQGIDEQFF. The CDR3 nucleotides are TGTGCCAGCAGCTTGGGACAGGGAATTGACGAGCAGTTCTTC.

CDR3 coding DNA: TGTGCCATCAGTGAATGGAGTAGCGGCTCCTACGAGCAGTACTTC. Translation gives CAISEWSSGSYEQYF. The chain employs TRBV10-3 and TRBJ2-7, with D perhaps TRBD2 (6 bases). The CDR3 contains 15 residues. In germline, CDR1 is ENHRY, CDR2 SYGVKD. The ends were cut back, 3 bases at V and 0 bases at J, with 12 bases in the middle.

This chain connects TRBV19 to TRBJ2-1; D call uncertain. This CDR3 is built from 11 residues. The germline CDR1 and CDR2 sequences are LNHDA and SQIVND (reference sequence). V lost 5 bases, J lost 4 bases, and 3 bases lay in between. CDR3 DNA: TGTGCCAGTAGTCAGTACAATGAGCAGTTCTTC. Translating gives CASSQYNEQFF.

The rearrangement links TRBV2 to TRBJ2-5; 8 bases match TRBD1. Germline CDR1 SNHLY, CDR2 FYNNEI. Trimming cost V 4 bases and J 5 bases; bases outside gene matches: 9. The CDR3 runs to 15 residues. The CDR3 reads CASSVDRGLTETQYF. In nucleotides, the CDR3 is TGTGCCAGCAGTGTAGACAGGGGCCTTACCGAGACCCAGTACTTC.

J is TRBJ1-5 and V is TRBV6-2 or TRBV6-3; 9 bases match TRBD1. Germline CDR1 reads MNHEY; CDR2 reads SVGEGT. This CDR3 comprises 15 residues. V trimming: 5 bases; J trimming: 4 bases; junction bases outside the gene matches: 6. CDR3 sequence: CASSQQGTGNQPQHF. The CDR3 nucleotides read TGTGCCAGCAGTCAACAAGGGACAGGGAATCAGCCCCAGCATTTT.

The gene calls are TRBV5-1 and TRBJ2-2; 8 bases map to TRBD1. This CDR3 contains 16 residues. Trimming at V came to 1 base and at J to 1 base, leaving 3 bases not matched to a gene. Germline V gene sequence: CDR1 SGHRS, CDR2 YFSETQ. The CDR3 sequence is CASSLFGQGNTGELFF. The CDR3 nucleotides read TGCGCCAGCAGCTTGTTTGGACAGGGGAACACCGGGGAGCTGTTTTTT. The full variable domain, completed using reference TRBV5-1 and TRBJ2-2, is KAGVTQTPRYLIKTRGQQVTLSCSPISGHRSVSWYQQTPGQGLQFLFEYFSETQRNKGNFPGRFSGRQFSNSRSEMNVSTLELGDSALYLCASSLFGQGNTGELFFGEGSRLTVL.

The chain is built from TRBV2 and TRBJ2-5; the D gene is possibly TRBD2 (5 bases). The CDR3 spans 13 residues. Germline loops: CDR1 SNHLY, CDR2 FYNNEI. The V end was cut by 5 bases, the J end by 2 bases, with 9 bases between. As DNA, the CDR3 is TGTGCCAGCAGTCCTACTAGGCAAGAGACCCAGTACTTC. Its protein is CASSPTRQETQYF.